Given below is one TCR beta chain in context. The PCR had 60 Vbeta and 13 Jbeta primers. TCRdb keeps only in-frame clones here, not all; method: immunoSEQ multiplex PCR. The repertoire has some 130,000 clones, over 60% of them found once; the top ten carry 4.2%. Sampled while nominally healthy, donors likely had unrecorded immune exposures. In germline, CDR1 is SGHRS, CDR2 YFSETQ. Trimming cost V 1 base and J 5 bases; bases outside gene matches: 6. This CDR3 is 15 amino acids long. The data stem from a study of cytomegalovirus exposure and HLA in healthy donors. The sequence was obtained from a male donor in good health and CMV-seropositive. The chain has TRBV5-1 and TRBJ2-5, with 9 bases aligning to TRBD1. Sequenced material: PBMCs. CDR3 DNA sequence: TGCGCCAGCAGCTTGAGGGACAGGGAAGGGGAGACCCAGTACTTC. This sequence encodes CASSLRDREGETQYF.